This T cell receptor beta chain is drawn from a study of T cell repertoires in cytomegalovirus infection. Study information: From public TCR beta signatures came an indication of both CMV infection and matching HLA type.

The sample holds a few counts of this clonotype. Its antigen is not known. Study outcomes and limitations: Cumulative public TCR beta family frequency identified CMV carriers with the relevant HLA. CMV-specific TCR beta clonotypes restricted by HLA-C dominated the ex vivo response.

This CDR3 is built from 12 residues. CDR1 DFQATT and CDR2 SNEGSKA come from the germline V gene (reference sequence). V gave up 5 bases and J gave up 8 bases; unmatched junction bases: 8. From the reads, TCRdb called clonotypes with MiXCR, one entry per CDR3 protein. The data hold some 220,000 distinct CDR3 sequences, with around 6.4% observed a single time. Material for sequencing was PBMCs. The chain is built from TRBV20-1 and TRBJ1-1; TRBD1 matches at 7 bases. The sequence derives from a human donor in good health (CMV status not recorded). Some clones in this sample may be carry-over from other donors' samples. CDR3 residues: CSAGHGTVEAFF. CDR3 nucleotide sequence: TGCAGTGCTGGGCACGGGACAGTCGAAGCTTTCTTT.